Listed here are 22 T cell receptor beta chains from one sample, sequenced in a study of identifying expanded T cells in peripheral blood. Clones were sequenced by immunoSEQ multiplex PCR, and TCRdb holds only the in-frame ones, with some missing. Altogether tens of thousands of clones are present, around 83% being singletons, with the ten largest covering roughly 4.1%. Source material: blood. These receptors all come from a person aged 18 to 70 in good health.

The J gene is TRBJ2-2, the V gene TRBV7-3; D unresolved. Germline-derived CDR1 and CDR2 are SGHTA and FQGTGA. V shed 1 base and J shed 6 bases, with 12 bases lying between them. This CDR3 is built from 15 residues. CDR3 residues: CASSLIGFSSGELFF. The CDR3 region has the DNA TGTGCCAGCAGCTTAATAGGTTTTAGCTCCGGGGAGCTGTTTTTT.

The chain has TRBV30 and TRBJ1-2; tentatively, D is TRBD1 (5 bases). Per germline, CDR1 GTSNPN and CDR2 SVGIG (reference sequence). V was clipped by 3 bases and J by 2 bases, with 10 bases between them. The CDR3 consists of 13 residues. CDR3 nucleotide sequence: TGTGCCTGGAGAATCAGGGTGAACTATGGCTACACCTTC. This translates into CAWRIRVNYGYTF. Full variable domain (outside the CDR3, taken from reference TRBV30 and TRBJ1-2): SQTIHQWPATLVQPVGSPLSLECTVEGTSNPNLYWYRQAAGRGLQLLFYSVGIGQISSEVPQNLSASRPQDRQFILSSKKLLLSDSGFYLCAWRIRVNYGYTFGSGTRLTVV.

The chain links TRBV11-2 to TRBJ1-5, with D possibly matching TRBD1 (6 bases). The CDR3 runs to 13 residues. From germline, CDR1 is SGHAT and CDR2 FQNNGV. With 5 bases removed from V and 7 bases from J, the gap between germline ends came to 12 bases. CDR3 DNA: TGTGCCAGCAGCCAGGGGACCCAGCAGCCCCAGCATTTT. This codes for CASSQGTQQPQHF.

The count of this clone is one. This rearrangement joins TRBV6-5 to TRBJ2-2; D perhaps matches TRBD1 (5 bases). The V gene's germline CDR1 is MNHEY and CDR2 SVGAGI. Trimming stripped 5 bases from V and 4 bases from J, with 14 bases between. The CDR3 has 15 amino acids. The CDR3 DNA reads TGTGCCAGCAGTCCTACAACAAGGGGCACCGGGGAGCTGTTTTTT. Translated: CASSPTTRGTGELFF.

The V call is TRBV7-3, the J call TRBJ2-7; no clear D gene. From germline, CDR1 is SGHTA and CDR2 FQGTGA. There are 15 residues in the CDR3. With 2 bases removed from V and 0 bases from J, the gap between germline ends came to 11 bases. The CDR3 sequence is CASSLRQSSSYEQYF. DNA of the CDR3: TGTGCCAGCAGCTTACGGCAGAGCAGCTCCTACGAGCAGTACTTC.

The chain recombines TRBV30 with TRBJ1-1; D is ambiguous. Germline CDR1 GTSNPN, CDR2 SVGIG (reference sequence). This CDR3 comprises 15 residues. V was cut by 2 bases and J by 4 bases, with 17 bases left in between. The CDR3 here is CAWSRLSGEGTEAFF. In DNA, the CDR3 is TGTGCCTGGAGTAGGTTAAGTGGGGAGGGCACTGAAGCTTTCTTT. The entire variable domain, with the rest obtained from reference TRBV30 and TRBJ1-1, is as follows: SQTIHQWPATLVQPVGSPLSLECTVEGTSNPNLYWYRQAAGRGLQLLFYSVGIGQISSEVPQNLSASRPQDRQFILSSKKLLLSDSGFYLCAWSRLSGEGTEAFFGQGTRLTVV.

The V gene is TRBV11-3, the J gene TRBJ2-1, with 10 bases fitting TRBD2. This CDR3 comprises 16 residues. Germline CDR1 reads SGHNT; CDR2 reads YENEEA. The J segment lost 8 bases and the V segment lost 3 bases, leaving 10 bases of the junction unmatched. This CDR3 is CASSFRSSGGADEQFF. The CDR3 DNA follows: TGTGCCAGCAGCTTCCGATCTAGCGGGGGAGCGGATGAGCAGTTCTTC.

The V gene is TRBV10-3, the J gene TRBJ1-3; D uncertain. The CDR3 consists of 14 residues. Germline CDR1 is ENHRY and CDR2 is SYGVKD. With 10 bases removed from V and 2 bases from J, the gap between germline ends came to 15 bases. The CDR3 here is CATSRKEAGNTIYF. The CDR3 DNA sequence: TGTGCCACCTCCAGGAAAGAGGCTGGAAACACCATATATTTT.

This chain joins TRBV28 and TRBJ2-1; the match to TRBD1 covers 8 bases. V lost 2 bases to trimming and J lost 6 bases; unmatched junction nucleotides: 6. The CDR3 covers 15 residues. Germline assignment: CDR1 MDHEN and CDR2 SYDVKM. The CDR3 protein is CASSLRDRIFNEQFF. The CDR3, as DNA: TGTGCCAGCAGTTTAAGGGACAGGATCTTCAATGAGCAGTTCTTC. Drawing the rest from reference TRBV28 and TRBJ2-1, the complete variable domain is DVKVTQSSRYLVKRTGEKVFLECVQDMDHENMFWYRQDPGLGLRLIYFSYDVKMKEKGDIPEGYSVSREKKERFSLILESASTNQTSMYLCASSLRDRIFNEQFFGPGTRLTVL.

The chain employs TRBV7-9 and TRBJ2-3, with a weak D call TRBD1 (5 bases). The CDR3 covers 14 residues. The V and J ends lost 5 bases and 8 bases respectively, with 17 bases between them. The V gene's germline CDR1 is SEHNR and CDR2 FQNEAQ (reference sequence). CDR3 protein: CASSPGSPTVTQYF. CDR3 DNA: TGTGCCAGCAGCCCAGGGTCACCCACGGTTACGCAGTATTTT.

The chain recombines TRBV13 with TRBJ2-7; weak D call: TRBD2 (5 bases). There are 14 residues in the CDR3. Looked up from germline, CDR1 is PRHDT and CDR2 is FYEKMQ (reference sequence). With 3 bases removed from V and 2 bases from J, the gap between germline ends came to 11 bases. The CDR3: CASSFGVGPYEQYF. As DNA, the CDR3 is TGTGCCAGCAGCTTCGGGGTGGGCCCCTACGAGCAGTACTTC.

The chain links TRBV5-5 to TRBJ2-7; D tentatively reads TRBD1 or TRBD2 (5 bases each). The V end lost 1 base, the J end lost 7 bases, and 18 bases lay between the germline ends. The CDR3 length is 15 residues. Germline V CDR1 and CDR2: SGHKS, YYEKEE (reference sequence). DNA of the CDR3: TGTGCCAGCAGCTTGTCGGCAGGGCGACCGGGGGAGCAGTACTTC. It is translated as CASSLSAGRPGEQYF.

The J gene is TRBJ2-1, the V gene TRBV4-1; D is unclear. CDR3 length equals 15 residues. V lost 4 bases, J lost 5 bases, and 15 bases lay in between. CDR1 is MGHRA and CDR2 is YSYEKL in the germline V gene. The CDR3 reads CASSPLGGFNNEQFF. For the CDR3, the DNA is TGCGCCAGCAGCCCCTTGGGTGGGTTTAACAATGAGCAGTTCTTC.

The chain couples TRBV12-5 to TRBJ1-1; TRBD1 might be the D (5 bases). The CDR3 consists of 13 residues. Germline values: CDR1 LGHNT, CDR2 FRNRAP. V was shortened by 2 bases and J by 5 bases, with 9 bases between the two germline ends. The CDR3 is CASGLIGETEAFF. The CDR3 DNA reads TGTGCTAGTGGTTTGATAGGGGAAACTGAAGCTTTCTTT.

The chain couples TRBV7-2 to TRBJ1-2; 7 nucleotides agree with TRBD1. V trimming: 4 bases; J trimming: 4 bases; junction bases outside the gene matches: 6. CDR3 length: 14 amino acids. Germline V gene sequence: CDR1 SGHTA, CDR2 FQGNSA. CDR3 nucleotide sequence: TGTGCCAGCAGCTCAAAGGGACAGCTCTATGGCTACACCTTC. It is translated as CASSSKGQLYGYTF.

V and J are TRBV13 and TRBJ2-7; 15 bases fit TRBD2. The germline CDR1 and CDR2 sequences are PRHDT and FYEKMQ (reference sequence). The CDR3 has 16 residues. Trimming removed 4 bases from V and 2 bases from J; junction bases left unmatched: 3. CDR3 loop: CASSSRTSGGAYEQYF. The CDR3 bases are TGTGCCAGCAGCTCCCGGACTAGCGGGGGGGCCTACGAGCAGTACTTC.

This clone appeared a few times. This chain joins TRBV30 and TRBJ1-6; TRBD1 matches at 8 bases. V was pared by 4 bases and J by 12 bases, with 5 bases of the junction left unmatched. This CDR3 comprises 12 residues. The germline gives CDR1 GTSNPN, CDR2 SVGIG (reference sequence). In DNA form, the CDR3 reads TGTGCCTGGACCGAGACAGGGGAACCCCTCCACTTT. Protein sequence: CAWTETGEPLHF.

The chain is built from TRBV30 and TRBJ1-1; possible D gene TRBD1, 6 bases. CDR1 is GTSNPN and CDR2 is SVGIG in the germline V gene (reference sequence). The CDR3 sequence is 18 residues long. V was trimmed by 2 bases and J by 9 bases, leaving 31 bases between them. The CDR3 here is CAWSPRSSGDVPGTKAFF. The CDR3 DNA reads TGTGCCTGGAGTCCCAGATCCTCGGGGGACGTACCCGGGACAAAAGCTTTCTTT.

The chain uses TRBV11-3 and TRBJ2-1; TRBD1 agrees at 8 bases. CDR3 length equals 16 residues. Trimming took 7 bases from V and 8 from J; bases not matched to a gene: 16. Germline values: CDR1 SGHNT, CDR2 YENEEA. The CDR3 coding sequence is TGTGCCAGCACCCGAGACGGACAGGGCTGGGTCTATGAGCAGTTCTTC. Translating it yields CASTRDGQGWVYEQFF.

The chain carries TRBV30 and TRBJ2-7; D perhaps matches TRBD2 (7 bases). Germline V CDR1 and CDR2: GTSNPN, SVGIG (reference sequence). Trimming shortened V by 2 bases and J by 2 bases, and 10 bases separated the two germline ends. This CDR3 region has 13 residues. CDR3 loop: CAWSRGGAYEQYF. The CDR3 DNA sequence: TGTGCCTGGAGTAGGGGGGGGGCCTACGAGCAGTACTTC.

In DNA form, the CDR3 reads TGTGCCAGCAGCTCCCGGGCAGGGGGCGGTCACGAGCAGTACTTC. Encoded protein: CASSSRAGGGHEQYF. This chain uses TRBV7-2 with TRBJ2-7; 8 positions match TRBD1. J was trimmed by 5 bases and V by 4 bases; bases with no gene match: 10. The CDR3 spans 15 residues. Germline V lookup: CDR1 SGHTA, CDR2 FQGNSA.

The chain links TRBV10-3 to TRBJ2-7, with D uncertain. V was clipped by 2 bases and J by 7 bases, with 12 bases between them. The CDR3 has 13 residues. Germline V gene lookup returns CDR1 ENHRY and CDR2 SYGVKD. DNA for the CDR3: TGTGCCATCAGTGAGGCAGGATCTCGGGAGCAGTACTTC. The encoded protein is CAISEAGSREQYF.